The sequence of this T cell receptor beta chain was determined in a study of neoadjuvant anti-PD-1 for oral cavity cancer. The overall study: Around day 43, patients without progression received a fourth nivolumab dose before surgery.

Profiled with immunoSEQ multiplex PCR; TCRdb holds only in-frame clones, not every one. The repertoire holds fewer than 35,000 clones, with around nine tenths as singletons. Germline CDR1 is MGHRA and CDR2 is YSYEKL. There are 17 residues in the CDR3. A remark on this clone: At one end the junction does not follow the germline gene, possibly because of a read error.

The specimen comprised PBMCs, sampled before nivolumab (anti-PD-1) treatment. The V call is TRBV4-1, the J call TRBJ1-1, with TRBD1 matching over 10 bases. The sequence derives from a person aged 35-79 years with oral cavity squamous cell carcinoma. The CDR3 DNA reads TGCGCCAGCAGCCGGACAGGGGGGCCATGGGCGAACTCTGAAGCTTTCTTT. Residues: CASSRTGGPWANSEAFF.